This record concerns one T cell receptor (beta chain) sequence. This sample stems from a study of Ad26.COV2.S vaccination and SARS-CoV-2 variants. About the research overall: The authors gave Ad26.COV2.S intramuscularly, either once or twice 56 days apart.

Germline values: CDR1 LGHDT, CDR2 YNNKEL (reference sequence). CDR3 length: 17 residues. Between the trimmed V and J ends, which lost 2 bases and 0 bases, there was a span of 15 bases. Treatment specified: 19 received Ad26.COV2.S at low or high dose, single or two shots; several received placebo; per-sample allocation not given. The samples date from day 63 after the first vaccine or placebo injection. Cohort 1b enrolled adults aged 18-55 years in Boston. Produced via immunoSEQ multiplex PCR; TCRdb's table is partial and in-frame only. The sample yields about 450,000 clones, roughly 87% seen once. This sequence originates from a person aged 18-60 years who received the Ad26.COV2.S COVID-19 vaccine or a placebo. The sequences come from peripheral blood, collected in a trial of Ad26.COV2.S vaccine versus placebo. The genes are TRBV3-1 (or the pseudogene TRBV3-2) and TRBJ2-3; D may match TRBD1 or TRBD2 (5 bases each). In DNA form, the CDR3 reads TGTGCCAGCAGCCAATACCTTACCGGGGCTAGCACAGATACGCAGTATTTT. Translation: CASSQYLTGASTDTQYF.